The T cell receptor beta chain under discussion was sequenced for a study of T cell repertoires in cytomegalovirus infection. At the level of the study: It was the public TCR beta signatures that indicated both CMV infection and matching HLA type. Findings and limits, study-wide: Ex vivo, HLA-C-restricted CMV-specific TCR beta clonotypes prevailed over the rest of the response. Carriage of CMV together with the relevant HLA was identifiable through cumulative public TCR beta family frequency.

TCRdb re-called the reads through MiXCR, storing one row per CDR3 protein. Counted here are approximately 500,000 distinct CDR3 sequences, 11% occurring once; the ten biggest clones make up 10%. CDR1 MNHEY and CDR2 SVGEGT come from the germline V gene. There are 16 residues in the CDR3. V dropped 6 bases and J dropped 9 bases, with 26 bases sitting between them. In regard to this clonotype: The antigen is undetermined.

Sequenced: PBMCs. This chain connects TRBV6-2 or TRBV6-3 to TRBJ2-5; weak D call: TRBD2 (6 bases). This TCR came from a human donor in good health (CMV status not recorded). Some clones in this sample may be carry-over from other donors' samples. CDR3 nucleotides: TGTGCCAGCAGCCCCCACCCCTCGGCGAGGTGGGAGGCCCAGTACTTC. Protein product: CASSPHPSARWEAQYF.